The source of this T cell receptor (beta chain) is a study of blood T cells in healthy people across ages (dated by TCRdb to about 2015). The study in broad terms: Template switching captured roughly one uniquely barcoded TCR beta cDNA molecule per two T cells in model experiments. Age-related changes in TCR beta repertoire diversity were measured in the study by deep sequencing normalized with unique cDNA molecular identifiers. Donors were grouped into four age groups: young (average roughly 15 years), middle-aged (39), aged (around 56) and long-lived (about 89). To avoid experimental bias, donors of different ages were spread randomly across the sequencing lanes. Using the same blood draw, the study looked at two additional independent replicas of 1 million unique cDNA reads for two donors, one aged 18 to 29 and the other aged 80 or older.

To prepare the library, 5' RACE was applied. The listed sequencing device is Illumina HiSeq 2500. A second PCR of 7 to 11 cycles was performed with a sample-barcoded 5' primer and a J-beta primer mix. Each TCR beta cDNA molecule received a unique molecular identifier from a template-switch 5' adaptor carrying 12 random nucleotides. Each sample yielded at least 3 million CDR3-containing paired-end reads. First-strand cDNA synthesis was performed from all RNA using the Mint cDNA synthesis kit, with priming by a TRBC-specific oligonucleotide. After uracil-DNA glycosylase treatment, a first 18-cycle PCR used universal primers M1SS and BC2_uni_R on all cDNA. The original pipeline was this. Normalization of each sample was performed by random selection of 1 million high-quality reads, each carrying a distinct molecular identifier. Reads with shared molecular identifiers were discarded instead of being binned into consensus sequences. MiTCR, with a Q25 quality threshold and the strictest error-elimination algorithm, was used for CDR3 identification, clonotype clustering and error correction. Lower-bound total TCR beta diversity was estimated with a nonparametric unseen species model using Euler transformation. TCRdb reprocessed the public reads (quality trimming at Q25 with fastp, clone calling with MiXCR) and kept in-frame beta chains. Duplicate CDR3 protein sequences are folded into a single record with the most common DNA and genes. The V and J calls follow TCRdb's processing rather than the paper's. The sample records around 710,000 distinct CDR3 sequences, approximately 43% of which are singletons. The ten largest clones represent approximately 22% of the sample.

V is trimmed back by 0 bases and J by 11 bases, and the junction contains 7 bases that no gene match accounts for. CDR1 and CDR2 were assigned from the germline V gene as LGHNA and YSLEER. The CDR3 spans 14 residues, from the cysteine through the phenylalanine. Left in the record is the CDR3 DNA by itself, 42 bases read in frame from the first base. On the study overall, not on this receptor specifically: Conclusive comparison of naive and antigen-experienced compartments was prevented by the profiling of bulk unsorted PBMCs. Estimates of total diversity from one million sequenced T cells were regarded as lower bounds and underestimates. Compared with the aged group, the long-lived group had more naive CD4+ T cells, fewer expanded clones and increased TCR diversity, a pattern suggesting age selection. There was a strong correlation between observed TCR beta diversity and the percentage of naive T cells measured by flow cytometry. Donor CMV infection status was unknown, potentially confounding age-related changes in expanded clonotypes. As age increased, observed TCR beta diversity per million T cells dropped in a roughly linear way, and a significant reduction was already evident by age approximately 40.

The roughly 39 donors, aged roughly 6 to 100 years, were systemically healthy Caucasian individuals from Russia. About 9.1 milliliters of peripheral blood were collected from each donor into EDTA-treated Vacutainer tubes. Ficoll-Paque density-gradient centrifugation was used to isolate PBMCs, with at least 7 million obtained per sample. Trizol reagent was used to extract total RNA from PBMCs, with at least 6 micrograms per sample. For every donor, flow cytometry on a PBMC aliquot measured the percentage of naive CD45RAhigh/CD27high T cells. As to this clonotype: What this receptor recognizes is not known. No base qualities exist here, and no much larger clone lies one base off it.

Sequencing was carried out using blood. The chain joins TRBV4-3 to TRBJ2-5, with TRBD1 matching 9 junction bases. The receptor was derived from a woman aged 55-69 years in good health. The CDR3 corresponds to CASSQDNRGREQYF. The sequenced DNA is TGCGCCAGCAGCCAAGATAACAGGGGGCGGGAGCAGTACTTC.